This T cell receptor (beta chain) was sequenced during a study of T cell responses to AZD1222 COVID-19 vaccine. The V end was cut by 1 base, the J end by 3 bases, with 12 bases between. Germline V gives CDR1 SEHNR, CDR2 FQNEAQ (reference sequence). The CDR3 totals 15 residues. Assay used: immunoSEQ multiplex PCR; TCRdb lists only in-frame clones, some missing. The profile shows around 100,000 clones, about 83% of them singletons. Regarding this clone: Its antigen is as yet unknown.

Study-wide results and caveats: Spike-specific TCRs gained breadth and depth after people received two AZD1222 doses. The donor cohort was predominantly white British with a female majority, and clonal diversity may have been underestimated. Repertoire collection took place solely once the T cell response had peaked.

This chain uses TRBV7-9 with TRBJ1-2; a weak D match, TRBD1 (6 bases). Specimen: peripheral blood, collected on day 0 of AZD1222 vaccination. The clonotype comes from an adult in good health. The CDR3 DNA reads as TGTGCCAGCAGCTTAGGCGGAGGGGGTCACTATGGCTACACCTTC. The encoded protein is CASSLGGGGHYGYTF.